The subject of this entry is one T cell receptor beta chain. Its antigen is still unknown. CDR3 of TCR beta was amplified by multiplex PCR that used 32 V and 13 J primers. TCRdb processed the multiplex PCR reads anew with MiXCR; each CDR3 protein has one entry. The data hold 2,900 or so distinct CDR3 sequences, with 55% observed a single time. The CDR3 extends over 16 amino acids. V lost 1 base and J 6 bases, leaving 17 bases between the germline ends. CDR1 SGHRS and CDR2 YFSETQ come from the germline V gene. These data originate in a study of immune heterogeneity within non-small cell lung tumors. At the level of the study: There were a handful of squamous cell carcinomas, nine to ten non-squamous carcinomas and 1 tumor not otherwise specified. Study-wide points: Different tumor locations in one patient shared dominant CDR3 beta clonotypes yet harbored unique high-frequency clones. Individual patients had largely distinct high-frequency T-cell receptor beta clonotypes.

At approximately 600 ng per sample, bulk tumor genomic DNA provided the template. While surgery was under way, several biopsies spaced far apart were taken per primary tumor. Patients underwent curative surgery for untreated, newly diagnosed non-small cell lung cancer. The sample was lung tumor tissue. The receptor was isolated from a man between 60 and 75 years old with non-small cell lung cancer. This sequence joins TRBV5-1 and TRBJ2-1; TRBD2 is a possible D gene (7 bases). The CDR3 region is CASSLSRGAGANEQFF. The CDR3 DNA sequence: TGCGCCAGCAGCTTGTCTCGGGGCGCGGGGGCCAATGAGCAGTTCTTC.